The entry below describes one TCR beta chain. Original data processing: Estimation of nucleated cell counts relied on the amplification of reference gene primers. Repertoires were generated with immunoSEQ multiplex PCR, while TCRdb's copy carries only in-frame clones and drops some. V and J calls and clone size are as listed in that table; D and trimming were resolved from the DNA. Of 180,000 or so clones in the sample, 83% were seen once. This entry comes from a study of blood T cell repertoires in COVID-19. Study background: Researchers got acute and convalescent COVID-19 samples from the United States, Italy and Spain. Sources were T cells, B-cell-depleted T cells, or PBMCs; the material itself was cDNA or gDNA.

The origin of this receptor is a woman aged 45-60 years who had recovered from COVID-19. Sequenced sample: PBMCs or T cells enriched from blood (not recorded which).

CDR3: CASSPIQGATQPQHF. In DNA form, the CDR3 reads TGCGCCAGCAGCCCCATTCAGGGGGCGACTCAGCCCCAGCATTTT. The chain uses TRBV4-1 and TRBJ1-5; 8 bases map to TRBD1. Per germline, CDR1 MGHRA and CDR2 YSYEKL. This CDR3 is 15 amino acids long. The ends lost 4 bases at V and 6 bases at J; junction bases unmatched: 8.